The next 28 T cell receptor beta chains were all read from a single sample in a study of cytomegalovirus exposure and HLA in healthy donors. PCR was performed using 60 Vbeta and 13 Jbeta primers. Assay: immunoSEQ multiplex PCR; the TCRdb copy retains only in-frame clones and omits some. The data contain roughly 190,000 clones, around 83% of them singletons. Sequencing used PBMCs. The receptors originated from a woman aged 50 to 60 in good health and CMV-seropositive.

The chain joins TRBV4-2 to TRBJ2-1, with 10 bases identical to TRBD1. The junction had 5 bases not matched to a gene; V was cut back by 8 bases and J by 4 bases. The CDR3 contains 14 residues. From germline, CDR1 is LGHNA and CDR2 YNFKEQ. The CDR3 region has the DNA TGTGCCAGCTCACCGGGACAGGGGTACAATGAGCAGTTCTTC. Its translation is CASSPGQGYNEQFF.

The V call is TRBV6-1, the J call TRBJ1-1; no clear D. Germline assignment: CDR1 MNHNS and CDR2 SASEGT. V was shortened by 7 bases and J by 11 bases, with 11 bases between the two germline ends. This CDR3 is 10 amino acids long. The CDR3 bases are TGTGCCAGCAAAGTAAGCTATGCTTTCTTT. This gives the protein CASKVSYAFF.

The chain joins TRBV10-3 to TRBJ1-3; possible D gene TRBD1, 6 bases. Trimming pared 5 bases from V and 5 bases from J, leaving 10 bases between. The CDR3 contains 13 residues. Germline loops: CDR1 ENHRY, CDR2 SYGVKD. The CDR3 nucleotides read TGTGCCATCAGTCAGACAGGCCGAAACACCATATATTTT. Its translation: CAISQTGRNTIYF.

The gene calls are TRBV15 and TRBJ2-2; no firm D call. The germline gives CDR1 LNHNV, CDR2 YYDKDF (reference sequence). The V gene lost 0 bases and the J gene lost 5 bases, with 13 bases spanning the gap. The CDR3 runs 16 residues. The CDR3 protein is CATSRDKEVGTGELFF. The CDR3 bases are TGTGCCACCAGCAGAGATAAAGAGGTCGGGACCGGGGAGCTGTTTTTT.

This chain links TRBV7-2 with TRBJ1-1; D may be TRBD1 (6 bases). The CDR3 consists of 15 residues. V lost 2 bases to trimming and J lost 2 bases, with 12 bases between them. Germline V gene lookup returns CDR1 SGHTA and CDR2 FQGNSA. Here the CDR3 DNA reads TGTGCCAGCAGCTTACCAACAGGGAAAAACACTGAAGCTTTCTTT. As protein: CASSLPTGKNTEAFF.

The V and J genes are TRBV5-1 and TRBJ2-3; 8 bases are a match to TRBD2. Germline-derived CDR1 and CDR2 are SGHRS and YFSETQ. Trimming removed 0 bases from V and 5 bases from J; junction bases left unmatched: 11. This CDR3 contains 17 residues. Here the CDR3 reads CASSLVASGYQRDTQYF. CDR3 sequence (DNA): TGCGCCAGCAGCTTGGTGGCTAGCGGGTACCAGCGAGATACGCAGTATTTT.

The J gene is TRBJ2-7, the V gene TRBV6-5; D remains unclear. There are 14 residues in the CDR3. Germline CDR1 reads MNHEY; CDR2 reads SVGAGI. V dropped 2 bases and J dropped 3 bases, with 11 bases sitting between them. CDR3 sequence (DNA): TGTGCCAGCAGTTACCATCGTGCCAGCTACGAGCAGTACTTC. This gives the protein CASSYHRASYEQYF.

This sequence joins TRBV5-6 and TRBJ2-3, with TRBD2 as a possible D gene (7 bases). The CDR3 is made up of 16 amino acids. Germline lookup yields CDR1 SGHDT and CDR2 YYEEEE. Trimming shortened V by 5 bases and J by 0 bases, and 16 bases separated the two germline ends. CDR3 DNA: TGTGCCAGCAGTCTAGGGGGGGGGATTAGCACAGATACGCAGTATTTT. Protein: CASSLGGGISTDTQYF.

V and J are TRBV23-1 and TRBJ1-3; 9 bases fit TRBD1. TRBV23-1 is recorded as an ORF, its role being uncertain. After removal of 3 bases from V and 4 bases from J, the junction contained 19 bases not matched to a gene. The CDR3 is made up of 20 amino acids. In nucleotides, the CDR3 is TGCGCCAGCAGTCATGTCGTAGGAAGAAGACAGGGGGGTGCAGGAAACACCATATATTTT. This sequence encodes CASSHVVGRRQGGAGNTIYF.

This clone was seen more than once but under ten times. The chain carries TRBV2 and TRBJ2-7; possibly TRBD2 for D (5 bases). Trimming took 8 bases from V and 0 from J, leaving 14 bases between them. Germline CDR1 reads SNHLY; CDR2 reads FYNNEI. The CDR3 runs to 14 residues. The CDR3 protein is CASAAVTSSYEQYF. CDR3 sequence (DNA): TGTGCCAGCGCCGCCGTCACTAGCTCCTACGAGCAGTACTTC.

The chain links TRBV18 to TRBJ1-6, with 10 bases matching TRBD1. This CDR3 is built from 18 residues. The V gene's germline CDR1 is KGHSH and CDR2 LQKENI. V dropped 4 bases and J dropped 2; count of bases not matched to a gene: 8. The CDR3 DNA reads as TGTGCCAGCTCACAAACCGGGACAGGGGCAACCTATAATTCACCCCTCCACTTT. Protein sequence: CASSQTGTGATYNSPLHF.

The CDR3 DNA is TGTGCCAGCAGCTTAGCGCGTCGGGTTCGGCCATACAATGAGCAGTTCTTC. This gives the protein CASSLARRVRPYNEQFF. The rearrangement links TRBV7-8 to TRBJ2-1; D is unresolved. In germline, CDR1 is SGHVS, CDR2 FQNEAQ. V shed 0 bases and J shed 4 bases, with 16 bases lying between them. CDR3 length equals 17 residues.

Only a few counts were recorded for this clone. CDR3 protein: CASSMFGTGNQPQHF. The CDR3, as DNA: TGTGCCAGTAGTATGTTTGGGACAGGGAACCAGCCCCAGCATTTT. J is TRBJ1-5 and V is TRBV19; TRBD1 matches at 9 bases. V lost 3 bases to trimming and J lost 7 bases; unmatched junction nucleotides: 7. Germline V gives CDR1 LNHDA, CDR2 SQIVND (reference sequence). CDR3 length: 15 amino acids.

The rearrangement links TRBV2 to TRBJ1-3; D uncertain. Germline values: CDR1 SNHLY, CDR2 FYNNEI. Between the trimmed V and J ends, which lost 3 bases and 2 bases, there was a span of 11 bases. The CDR3 covers 15 residues. CDR3 sequence reads: CASSEIEFPGNTIYF. Written as DNA, the CDR3 is TGTGCCAGCAGTGAGATAGAGTTCCCTGGAAACACCATATATTTT.

The V call is TRBV7-3, the J call TRBJ2-4; D possibly corresponds to TRBD2 (7 bases). CDR1 and CDR2 (germline): SGHTA, FQGTGA. With 0 bases removed from V and 6 bases from J, the gap between germline ends came to 15 bases. The CDR3 contains 16 residues. The CDR3 sequence: CASSLTHGGGGNIQYF. CDR3 nucleotide sequence: TGTGCCAGCAGCTTAACCCACGGGGGCGGGGGAAACATTCAGTACTTC.

Regarding this clone: This sample also contains other DNA sequences that code for the same CDR3. V and J are TRBV20-1 and TRBJ2-7, with D unclear. The CDR3 totals 11 residues. V gave up 0 bases and J gave up 3 bases, with 3 bases separating them. From germline, CDR1 is DFQATT and CDR2 SNEGSKA (reference sequence). As DNA, the CDR3 is TGCAGTGCTAGAGACAACTACGAGCAGTACTTC. It encodes CSARDNYEQYF.

The gene calls are TRBV28 and TRBJ1-5, with D tentatively TRBD1 (6 bases). The germline V and J ends were trimmed by 6 bases and 5 bases, with 14 bases remaining between them. The CDR3 length is 14 residues. CDR1 MDHEN and CDR2 SYDVKM come from the germline V gene. CDR3 in amino acids: CASRPTGWDQPQHF. In nucleotides, the CDR3 is TGTGCCAGCAGACCCACAGGGTGGGATCAGCCCCAGCATTTT.

This clone showed up just once. This same CDR3 is encoded by further DNA sequences in the sample. The chain joins TRBV5-6 to TRBJ1-2; D gene ambiguous. In germline, CDR1 is SGHDT, CDR2 YYEEEE. This CDR3 is built from 14 residues. V was clipped by 5 bases and J by 2 bases, with 13 bases between them. CDR3 in amino acids: CASSFITDNYGYTF. CDR3 DNA: TGTGCCAGCAGTTTTATAACAGACAACTATGGCTACACCTTC.

This clone was seen only once. The chain employs TRBV7-9 and TRBJ1-2; 7 nucleotides align to TRBD1. The CDR3 contains 15 residues. V lost 4 bases and J lost 0; bases outside the gene matches: 5. Looked up from germline, CDR1 is SEHNR and CDR2 is FQNEAQ (reference sequence). The CDR3 DNA is TGTGCCAGCAGCTCCGGGACAGCTTCTAACTATGGCTACACCTTC. Translating it yields CASSSGTASNYGYTF. The whole variable domain, remainder taken from reference TRBV7-9 and TRBJ1-2, is DTGVSQNPRHKITKRGQNVTFRCDPISEHNRLYWYRQTLGQGPEFLTYFQNEAQLEKSRLLSDRFSAERPKGSFSTLEIQRTEQGDSAMYLCASSSGTASNYGYTFGSGTRLTVV.

The chain joins TRBV19 to TRBJ1-2, with no clear D. The germline CDR1 and CDR2 sequences are LNHDA and SQIVND (reference sequence). V dropped 6 bases and J dropped 6 bases, with 14 bases sitting between them. The CDR3 runs 13 residues. CDR3 sequence (DNA): TGTGCCAGTAGCACGGGGAGGCGGGATGGCTACACCTTC. Its protein product is CASSTGRRDGYTF. The complete variable domain, with remaining parts taken from reference TRBV19 and TRBJ1-2, reads DGGITQSPKYLFRKEGQNVTLSCEQNLNHDAMYWYRQDPGQGLRLIYYSQIVNDFQKGDIAEGYSVSREKKESFPLTVTSAQKNPTAFYLCASSTGRRDGYTFGSGTRLTVV.

The V gene is TRBV2, the J gene TRBJ1-2; D is ambiguous. V was shortened by 2 bases and J by 4 bases, with 8 bases between the two germline ends. CDR3 size: 13 residues. Per germline, CDR1 SNHLY and CDR2 FYNNEI. CDR3 sequence: CASSEYSLYGYTF. The CDR3 coding sequence is TGTGCCAGCAGTGAATATTCCCTCTATGGCTACACCTTC.

V gene TRBV4-1 combines with J gene TRBJ2-5; 8 nucleotides match TRBD2. The CDR3 loop spans 17 amino acids. V lost 1 base to trimming and J lost 5 bases; unmatched junction nucleotides: 12. Germline lookup yields CDR1 MGHRA and CDR2 YSYEKL. CDR3 sequence: CASSQGASGGYGETQYF. The CDR3 coding sequence is TGCGCCAGCAGCCAAGGGGCCAGCGGGGGATACGGGGAGACCCAGTACTTC.

The J gene is TRBJ1-2, the V gene TRBV6-6; the D gene is possibly TRBD1 (5 bases). The V and J ends lost 6 bases and 8 bases respectively, with 22 bases between them. Per germline, CDR1 MNHNY and CDR2 SVGAGI (reference sequence). The CDR3 runs to 15 residues. CDR3 coding DNA: TGTGCCAGCAGGGATCTCTTGGGGCAGACAACGGGCTACACCTTC. It translates to CASRDLLGQTTGYTF.

This clone has just one count. This chain connects TRBV5-1 to TRBJ2-1, with 7 bases lining up with TRBD1. This CDR3 is built from 15 residues. Germline V gene data show CDR1 as SGHRS and CDR2 as YFSETQ. J lost 1 base, V lost 3 bases, and 4 bases had no gene match. This chain's CDR3 is CASSSRQGSYNEQFF. As DNA, the CDR3 is TGCGCCAGCAGCTCGAGACAGGGATCCTACAATGAGCAGTTCTTC.

The rearrangement uses TRBV7-9 and TRBJ1-2; possible D gene TRBD1, 5 bases. The ends were cut back, 1 base at V and 6 bases at J, with 15 bases in the middle. Germline values: CDR1 SEHNR, CDR2 FQNEAQ (reference sequence). The CDR3 loop spans 15 amino acids. The CDR3 DNA sequence: TGTGCCAGCAGCTTAGGCTCGGGCAGGGCGGATGGCTACACCTTC. It yields the protein CASSLGSGRADGYTF.

The gene calls are TRBV11-2 and TRBJ2-5; D unclear. Trimming pared 2 bases from V and 5 bases from J, leaving 3 bases between. The germline CDR1 and CDR2 sequences are SGHAT and FQNNGV. The CDR3 is made up of 11 amino acids. CDR3 nucleotide sequence: TGTGCCAGCAGCTTACTTGAGACCCAGTACTTC. Protein product: CASSLLETQYF.

The chain is built from TRBV7-6 and TRBJ2-2, with D maybe TRBD2 (5 bases). Looked up from germline, CDR1 is SGHVS and CDR2 is FNYEAQ. Trimming left V 4 bases short and J 6 bases short, with 18 bases between. The CDR3 runs 16 residues. The CDR3 loop reads CASSYLASHGSGELFF. The CDR3 DNA is TGTGCCAGCAGCTATCTAGCATCCCATGGTTCCGGGGAGCTGTTTTTT.

The chain employs TRBV5-1 and TRBJ1-2; 7 bases are shared with TRBD1. The J segment lost 6 bases and the V segment lost 0 bases, leaving 8 bases of the junction unmatched. This CDR3 has 15 residues. CDR1 SGHRS and CDR2 YFSETQ come from the germline V gene. CDR3: CASSLAGQSFNGYTF. The CDR3 DNA sequence: TGCGCCAGCAGCTTGGCGGGACAGAGCTTTAATGGCTACACCTTC.